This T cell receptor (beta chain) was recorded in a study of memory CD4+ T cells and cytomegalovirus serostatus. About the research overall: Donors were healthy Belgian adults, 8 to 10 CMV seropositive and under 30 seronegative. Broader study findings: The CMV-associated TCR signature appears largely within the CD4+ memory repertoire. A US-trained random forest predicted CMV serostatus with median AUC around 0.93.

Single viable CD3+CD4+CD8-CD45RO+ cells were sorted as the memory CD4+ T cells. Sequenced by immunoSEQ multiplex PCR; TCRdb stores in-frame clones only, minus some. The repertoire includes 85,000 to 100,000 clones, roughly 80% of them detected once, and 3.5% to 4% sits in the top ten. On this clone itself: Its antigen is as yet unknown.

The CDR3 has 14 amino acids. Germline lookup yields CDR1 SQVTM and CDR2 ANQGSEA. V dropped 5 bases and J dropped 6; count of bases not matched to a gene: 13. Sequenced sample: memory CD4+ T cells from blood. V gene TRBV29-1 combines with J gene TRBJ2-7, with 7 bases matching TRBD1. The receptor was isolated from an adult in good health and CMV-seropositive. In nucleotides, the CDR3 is TGCAGCGTTTACGAACAGGGGCTACCCTCCGAGCAGTACTTC. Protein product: CSVYEQGLPSEQYF.